The rows below give T cell receptor beta chains drawn from one sample of a study of cytomegalovirus exposure and HLA in healthy donors. TCRdb keeps only in-frame clones here, not all; method: immunoSEQ multiplex PCR. The sample includes 120,000 to 150,000 clones, over 75% of them seen just once. The sample was PBMCs. The receptors come from a woman aged 50 to 60 in good health and CMV-seropositive. CDR3s include the opening cysteine and the closing phenylalanine or tryptophan. The D gene is left open where the match is weak. Clone size appears in some rows only: once, few, many, or a class for an expanded clone.

j_call | v_call | d_call | clone_size | cdr3_aa | cdr3_nt
TRBJ2-1 | TRBV2 | . | . | CASSQQGTEQFF | TGTGCCAGCAGTCAACAGGGAACCGAGCAGTTCTTC
TRBJ2-5 | TRBV5-8 | TRBD2 | . | CASSLVGLAEVQETQYF | TGTGCCAGCAGCTTGGTAGGGCTAGCGGAGGTCCAAGAGACCCAGTACTTC
TRBJ2-1 | TRBV19 | TRBD2 | . | CAVSGGAGIYEQFF | TGTGCCGTTAGCGGGGGGGCGGGGATCTATGAGCAGTTCTTC
TRBJ1-2 | TRBV7-9 | TRBD1 | . | CSSSLAGGTNYGYTF | TGTTCCAGCAGCTTAGCAGGGGGCACGAACTATGGCTACACCTTC
TRBJ1-6 | TRBV4-1 | . | . | CASSQDQGRGSLHF | TGCGCCAGCAGCCAAGATCAGGGCAGGGGATCCCTCCACTTT
TRBJ1-2 | TRBV5-4 | . | . | CASSPDSDYGYTF | TGTGCCAGCAGCCCGGACAGCGACTATGGCTACACCTTC
TRBJ2-1 | TRBV5-4 | TRBD2 | . | CASSLGLAGAYNEQFF | TGTGCCAGCAGCTTGGGACTAGCGGGAGCCTACAATGAGCAGTTCTTC
TRBJ1-4 | TRBV18 | TRBD1 | . | CASSPTGGAEEEKLFF | TGTGCCAGCTCTCCAACAGGGGGCGCGGAGGAAGAAAAACTGTTTTTT
TRBJ1-6 | TRBV11-3 | . | . | CASSFFPPIYGSLHF | TGTGCCAGCAGCTTCTTCCCACCGATATACGGGTCCCTCCACTTT
TRBJ2-5 | TRBV18 | TRBD1 | medium-sized | CASSPTGQGGETQYF | TGTGCCAGCTCACCTACGGGACAGGGGGGAGAGACCCAGTACTTC
TRBJ2-7 | TRBV5-1 | TRBD1 | once | CASSLDRGGDEQYF | TGCGCCAGCAGCTTAGACAGGGGTGGTGACGAGCAGTACTTC
TRBJ1-1 | TRBV9 | . | . | CASSPTRVVTEAFF | TGTGCCAGCAGCCCGACCAGGGTGGTCACTGAAGCTTTCTTT
TRBJ2-1 | TRBV7-3 | . | . | CASSLLGTYNEQFF | TGTGCCAGCAGTCTTCTAGGAACCTACAATGAGCAGTTCTTC
TRBJ2-5 | TRBV5-4 | TRBD1 | . | CASSSWDRAGETQYF | TGTGCCAGCAGCTCGTGGGACAGGGCGGGAGAGACCCAGTACTTC
TRBJ2-4 | TRBV7-9 | TRBD1 | . | CASSLALQGAIQYF | TGTGCCAGCAGCTTAGCCCTACAGGGGGCCATTCAGTACTTC
TRBJ1-4 | TRBV7-2 | . | . | CASSPGDTSNEKLFF | TGTGCCAGCAGCCCTGGGGACACGAGTAATGAAAAACTGTTTTTT